A selection of T cell receptor beta chains follows, all from one sample in a study of CD8 T cells in ankylosing spondylitis. MiXCR, applied by TCRdb to the 5' RACE reads, yields one record per CDR3 protein. The sample carries under 150,000 distinct CDR3 sequences, roughly 7.7% recorded once. Sequencing used synovial fluid, either unsorted or a sorted T cell fraction (not recorded which). The source is a male donor with ankylosing spondylitis. Both conserved end residues are part of each CDR3. The D gene is left open where the match is weak. A clone size is listed for some rows: how often the clone was seen (once, few, many), or a class if it is expanded.

d_gene	v_gene	abundance	j_gene	CDR3aa	CDR3nt
NA	TRBV6-5	many	TRBJ1-1	CASSYPGGVGVTEAFF	TGTGCCAGCAGTTACCCTGGTGGGGTGGGAGTTACTGAAGCTTTCTTT
NA	TRBV6-5	NA	TRBJ1-4	CASITDSNEKLFF	TGTGCCAGCATTACGGATTCGAATGAAAAACTGTTTTTT
NA	TRBV12-3/TRBV12-4	NA	TRBJ1-2	CASSFGSRNYGYTF	TGTGCCAGCAGTTTCGGCTCAAGGAACTATGGCTACACCTTC
TRBD1	TRBV11-1	many	TRBJ1-6	CASSPGTGKRGSYNSPLHF	TGTGCCAGCAGCCCCGGGACAGGAAAAAGGGGCTCCTATAATTCACCCCTCCACTTT
NA	TRBV9	few	TRBJ1-1	CASSVVMRGTEAFF	TGTGCCAGCAGCGTAGTCATGCGGGGCACTGAAGCTTTCTTT
TRBD2	TRBV20-1	NA	TRBJ2-3	CSASPSGRLDTQYF	TGCAGTGCTAGCCCTAGCGGGAGATTAGATACGCAGTATTTT
NA	TRBV7-3	few	TRBJ2-1	CASSLSSSHNEQFF	TGTGCCAGCAGCTTATCGTCCTCCCACAATGAGCAGTTCTTC
NA	TRBV5-4	few	TRBJ2-6	CASTLGGSGANVLTF	TGTGCCAGCACCTTGGGTGGCTCTGGGGCCAACGTCCTGACTTTC
NA	TRBV6-1	NA	TRBJ1-1	CASKFRVDTEAFF	TGTGCCAGCAAATTTAGAGTGGACACTGAAGCTTTCTTT
NA	TRBV2	few	TRBJ2-5	CASRDYQETQYF	TGTGCCAGCAGGGACTACCAAGAGACCCAGTACTTC
TRBD2	TRBV20-1	few	TRBJ2-7	CSARDPSGRSYEQYF	TGCAGTGCTAGAGATCCCAGCGGGAGGTCCTACGAGCAGTACTTC
TRBD2	TRBV6-1	NA	TRBJ2-7	CASSPGRSSGDYEQYF	TGTGCCAGCAGTCCGGGCCGATCTAGCGGGGACTACGAGCAGTACTTC
NA	TRBV7-2	NA	TRBJ2-3	CASSWGEADTQYF	TGTGCCAGCAGCTGGGGCGAGGCAGATACGCAGTATTTT
NA	TRBV20-1	many	TRBJ1-5	CSATSLNQPQHF	TGCAGTGCTACCTCTTTAAATCAGCCCCAGCATTTT
NA	TRBV20-1	NA	TRBJ1-1	CSALPTGNTEAFF	TGCAGTGCTCTTCCGACAGGTAACACTGAAGCTTTCTTT
NA	TRBV12-3/TRBV12-4	many	TRBJ1-6	CASNSLPGGSNSPLHF	TGTGCCAGCAACTCCCTTCCGGGCGGGAGTAATTCACCCCTCCACTTT
TRBD2	TRBV27	many	TRBJ2-1	CASSSRTSSDEQFF	TGTGCCAGCAGTTCGAGGACTAGCAGCGATGAGCAGTTCTTC
NA	TRBV10-3	NA	TRBJ1-2	CAISEIFRNGYTF	TGTGCCATCAGTGAGATATTCCGGAATGGCTACACCTTC
NA	TRBV29-1	few	TRBJ2-5	CSVEDTGGRETQYF	TGCAGCGTTGAAGATACCGGGGGCAGGGAGACCCAGTACTTC
NA	TRBV11-2	many	TRBJ1-1	CASSWGAHTEAFF	TGTGCCAGCAGCTGGGGGGCTCACACTGAAGCTTTCTTT
TRBD2	TRBV9	many	TRBJ2-1	CASSALGLAQLNEQFF	TGTGCCAGCAGCGCCCTGGGACTAGCCCAGTTGAATGAGCAGTTCTTC
NA	TRBV5-1	NA	TRBJ2-7	CASSPSSGDLVYEQYF	TGCGCCAGCAGCCCGTCGTCGGGGGATCTGGTGTACGAGCAGTACTTC
NA	TRBV28	many	TRBJ1-5	CASSVGPGTLRNQPQHF	TGTGCCAGCAGTGTGGGACCGGGGACCTTGAGAAATCAGCCCCAGCATTTT
NA	TRBV4-2	many	TRBJ1-1	CASSQGALNTEAFF	TGTGCCAGCAGCCAAGGAGCCTTGAACACTGAAGCTTTCTTT
TRBD1	TRBV5-1	many	TRBJ1-2	CASSPGQGVYGYTF	TGCGCCAGCAGCCCGGGACAGGGGGTCTATGGCTACACCTTC
NA	TRBV29-1	many	TRBJ2-1	CSGLTGYNEQFF	TGCAGCGGTCTAACGGGCTACAATGAGCAGTTCTTC
NA	TRBV12-3/TRBV12-4	many	TRBJ1-1	CASRQDVGSTEAFF	TGTGCCAGCAGGCAGGATGTTGGAAGTACTGAAGCTTTCTTT
NA	TRBV3-1	many	TRBJ2-2	CASSPDWIGELFF	TGTGCCAGCAGCCCAGATTGGATCGGGGAGCTGTTTTTT
NA	TRBV5-1	many	TRBJ2-2	CASSLSASLTGELFF	TGCGCCAGCAGCTTATCGGCGAGCCTCACCGGGGAGCTGTTTTTT
TRBD1	TRBV4-3	NA	TRBJ2-2	CASSQWGTGNTGELFF	TGCGCCAGCAGCCAATGGGGGACAGGGAACACCGGGGAGCTGTTTTTT
NA	TRBV29-1	few	TRBJ1-1	CSAQRNTEAFF	TGCAGCGCCCAGAGGAACACTGAAGCTTTCTTT
NA	TRBV2	many	TRBJ2-1	CASSFAGSSYNEQFF	TGTGCCAGCAGTTTCGCGGGGAGCTCCTACAATGAGCAGTTCTTC
TRBD2	TRBV7-3	few	TRBJ2-1	CASSLGWEGDEQFF	TGTGCCAGCAGCTTAGGTTGGGAGGGAGATGAGCAGTTCTTC
TRBD2	TRBV24-1	many	TRBJ2-1	CATSEWELAGVGNEQFF	TGTGCCACCAGTGAATGGGAACTAGCGGGAGTAGGTAATGAGCAGTTCTTC
TRBD1	TRBV4-3	few	TRBJ2-7	CASSFRTGDDEQYF	TGCGCCAGCAGCTTCCGGACAGGGGACGACGAGCAGTACTTC
NA	TRBV5-1	few	TRBJ2-5	CASSKGGDLGTQYF	TGCGCCAGCAGCAAGGGCGGCGATTTGGGGACCCAGTACTTC
TRBD2	TRBV24-1	few	TRBJ2-1	CATSDPSSGGTGTYNEQFF	TGTGCCACCAGTGATCCTTCGAGCGGGGGGACCGGGACCTACAATGAGCAGTTCTTC
TRBD2	TRBV2	few	TRBJ2-5	CASRERGPETQYF	TGTGCCAGCCGGGAGCGGGGGCCAGAGACCCAGTACTTC
TRBD2	TRBV7-8	NA	TRBJ2-1	CASSLGFSGGSYNEQFF	TGTGCCAGCAGCTTAGGATTCAGCGGGGGCTCCTACAATGAGCAGTTCTTC
TRBD1	TRBV20-1	many	TRBJ2-5	CSASDRVRGQETQYF	TGCAGTGCTAGCGACAGGGTTAGGGGGCAAGAGACCCAGTACTTC
NA	TRBV5-1	many	TRBJ2-7	CASSPGTGSRNEQYF	TGCGCCAGCAGCCCCGGAACAGGGTCGAGGAACGAGCAGTACTTC
NA	TRBV7-9	many	TRBJ2-5	CASSLAREEETQYF	TGTGCCAGCAGCTTAGCCAGGGAGGAAGAGACCCAGTACTTC